These 31 T cell receptor beta chains share one sample of origin, sequenced in a study of blood T cell repertoires in COVID-19. Clones were sequenced by immunoSEQ multiplex PCR, and TCRdb holds only the in-frame ones, with some missing. This sample has more than 300,000 clones, with over 75% found just once. The sequencing input was PBMCs or T cells enriched from blood (not recorded which). The origin of the receptors is a man aged 30 to 45 who had recovered from COVID-19.

This chain uses TRBV19 with TRBJ2-2; 8 bases are a match to TRBD1. Germline CDR1 LNHDA, CDR2 SQIVND (reference sequence). The CDR3 sequence is 15 residues long. Trimming at V came to 9 bases and at J to 2 bases, leaving 8 bases not matched to a gene. CDR3 amino acids: CASTDRALNTGELFF. CDR3 in DNA: TGTGCCAGCACGGACAGGGCATTAAACACCGGGGAGCTGTTTTTT.

The rearrangement links TRBV2 to TRBJ2-3, with 7 bases matching TRBD2. The CDR3 contains 14 residues. The germline V gene encodes CDR1 SNHLY and CDR2 FYNNEI. V lost 0 bases to trimming and J lost 5 bases; unmatched junction nucleotides: 2. The CDR3 sequence is CASSEAVAGDTQYF. The DNA of the CDR3 is TGTGCCAGCAGTGAAGCGGTAGCGGGAGATACGCAGTATTTT.

The chain links TRBV21-1 to TRBJ1-3. TRBV21-1 is a documented pseudogene. There are 14 residues in the CDR3. As DNA, the CDR3 is TGTGCCAGCAGCAAAGGGGGGGCTGGAAACACCATATATTTT. Its translation: CASSKGGAGNTIYF.

The V gene is TRBV27, the J gene TRBJ2-7, with TRBD2 matching 16 bases. Losses at the gene ends were 2 bases for V and 5 bases for J; bases not matched to a gene: 18. Germline V gives CDR1 MNHEY, CDR2 SMNVEV (reference sequence). The CDR3 has 21 residues. The CDR3 DNA reads as TGTGCCAGCAGTTTACAGACCCCGGGACTAGCGGGGGGGCCTGACCTCCACGAGCAGTACTTC. Protein: CASSLQTPGLAGGPDLHEQYF.

The genes are TRBV29-1 and TRBJ1-1; the D is unclear. V was clipped by 5 bases and J by 6 bases, with 7 bases between them. CDR1 and CDR2 from the germline V gene are SQVTM and ANQGSEA. The CDR3 is 10 residues long. CDR3 sequence reads: CSVFSAEAFF. CDR3 sequence (DNA): TGCAGCGTTTTTTCCGCTGAAGCTTTCTTT.

V usage is TRBV25-1 and J usage is TRBJ2-7; 8 bases align to TRBD1. CDR3 length: 14 residues. V shed 2 bases and J 2 bases; nucleotides not matched to a gene: 2. CDR1 is MGHDK, CDR2 SYGVNS, per germline. This chain's CDR3 is CASSEDRGTYEQYF. Here the CDR3 DNA reads TGTGCCAGCAGTGAAGACAGGGGCACCTACGAGCAGTACTTC.

This clone was seen a single time. The rearrangement uses TRBV5-4 and TRBJ1-2; D perhaps matches TRBD1 (5 bases). The CDR3 is 14 residues long. In germline, CDR1 is SGHNT, CDR2 YYREEE (reference sequence). Trimming took 0 bases from V and 8 from J, leaving 14 bases between them. CDR3 sequence (DNA): TGTGCCAGCAGCTTGGTTGGGGCCCTCTACGGCTACACCTTC. It specifies CASSLVGALYGYTF.

This chain connects TRBV2 to TRBJ2-2, with TRBD1 as a possible D gene (5 bases). Looked up from germline, CDR1 is SNHLY and CDR2 is FYNNEI. Trimming took 7 bases from V and 1 from J, leaving 7 bases between them. The CDR3 spans 13 residues. The CDR3 reads CASTGLNTGELFF. CDR3 nucleotides: TGTGCCAGCACAGGGTTGAACACCGGGGAGCTGTTTTTT.

DNA for the CDR3: TGTGCCAGCAGTCCTCTCGGAACTAGCGGGAGATCCTACAATGAGCAGTTCTTC. This encodes CASSPLGTSGRSYNEQFF. The rearrangement joins TRBV27 to TRBJ2-1; 11 bases align to TRBD2. CDR1 is MNHEY and CDR2 is SMNVEV in the germline V gene (reference sequence). The junction had 10 bases not matched to a gene; V was cut back by 5 bases and J by 1 base. The CDR3 has 18 residues.

V is TRBV9 and J is TRBJ2-3; TRBD2 agrees at 10 bases. This CDR3 is built from 19 residues. V trimming: 2 bases; J trimming: 0 bases; junction bases outside the gene matches: 12. Germline-derived CDR1 and CDR2 are SGDLS and YYNGEE. The CDR3 DNA reads TGTGCCAGCAGCGTGAGCGTAGCGGGGGGATATACTAGCACAGATACGCAGTATTTT. This encodes CASSVSVAGGYTSTDTQYF.

The chain joins TRBV30 to TRBJ1-2; D is ambiguous. The CDR3 contains 12 residues. Germline V CDR1 and CDR2: GTSNPN, SVGIG (reference sequence). V lost 6 bases to trimming and J lost 5 bases, with 13 bases between them. The CDR3 reads CACLAGGYGYTF. CDR3 DNA: TGTGCCTGCCTAGCTGGAGGATATGGCTACACCTTC. Full variable domain (rest looked up from reference TRBV30 and TRBJ1-2): SQTIHQWPATLVQPVGSPLSLECTVEGTSNPNLYWYRQAAGRGLQLLFYSVGIGQISSEVPQNLSASRPQDRQFILSSKKLLLSDSGFYLCACLAGGYGYTFGSGTRLTVV.

V usage is TRBV4-1 and J usage is TRBJ1-4; TRBD1 matches at 7 bases. The J segment lost 8 bases and the V segment lost 5 bases, leaving 11 bases of the junction unmatched. The germline CDR1 and CDR2 sequences are MGHRA and YSYEKL. CDR3 length: 15 residues. CDR3 in amino acids: CASSNLNRGPEKLFF. CDR3 coding DNA: TGCGCCAGCAGCAACCTGAACAGGGGCCCCGAAAAACTGTTTTTT.

The V call is TRBV28, the J call TRBJ1-2; 8 nucleotides line up with TRBD1. Losses at the gene ends were 4 bases for V and 6 bases for J; bases not matched to a gene: 22. Germline assignment: CDR1 MDHEN and CDR2 SYDVKM. This CDR3 comprises 19 residues. DNA of the CDR3: TGTGCCAGCAGTTCCCAGGCCACCGGACAGGGTTTTGGATTGAATGGCTACACCTTC. This encodes CASSSQATGQGFGLNGYTF.

The chain carries TRBV4-1 and TRBJ1-5, with a weak D call TRBD1 (6 bases). Trimming shortened V by 1 base and J by 2 bases, and 12 bases separated the two germline ends. CDR1 MGHRA and CDR2 YSYEKL come from the germline V gene. The CDR3 has 16 residues. CDR3 sequence (DNA): TGCGCCAGCAGCCAAGGGGTAGGGGGAGGCAATCAGCCCCAGCATTTT. It yields the protein CASSQGVGGGNQPQHF.

The chain recombines TRBV24-1 with TRBJ1-1; maybe TRBD1 (5 bases). Trimming removed 3 bases from V and 0 bases from J, with 13 bases in between. Germline V gene sequence: CDR1 KGHDR, CDR2 SFDVKD. This CDR3 spans 16 amino acids. For the CDR3, the DNA is TGTGCCACCAGTGATGGCCCTCTGACAGTGAACACTGAAGCTTTCTTT. Translation: CATSDGPLTVNTEAFF.

V and J are TRBV10-3 and TRBJ1-1; 8 bases line up with TRBD1. The CDR3 spans 13 residues. The germline V gene encodes CDR1 ENHRY and CDR2 SYGVKD. The V and J ends lost 10 bases and 5 bases, in that order; junction bases with no gene match: 9. This chain's CDR3 is CATRRGQGTEAFF. Here the CDR3 DNA reads TGTGCCACCCGCAGGGGGCAGGGGACTGAAGCTTTCTTT.

This chain connects TRBV29-1 to TRBJ1-1, with a weak D call TRBD1 (6 bases). Germline lookup yields CDR1 SQVTM and CDR2 ANQGSEA. The V gene lost 7 bases and the J gene lost 1 base, with 13 bases spanning the gap. This CDR3 has 13 amino acids. DNA of the CDR3: TGCAGCGCCCGAACGGACAGGAACACTGAAGCTTTCTTT. Translated: CSARTDRNTEAFF.

The chain couples TRBV9 to TRBJ2-5, with D possibly being TRBD1 (5 bases). This CDR3 has 15 amino acids. The germline gives CDR1 SGDLS, CDR2 YYNGEE. V lost 3 bases to trimming and J lost 5 bases, with 17 bases between them. The CDR3 DNA reads as TGTGCCAGCAGCGCTGGGGCCCAGGCGTGGGAGACCCAGTACTTC. Translation gives CASSAGAQAWETQYF.

The chain carries TRBV10-3 and TRBJ2-7; D is perhaps TRBD2 (6 bases). V lost 4 bases and J lost 0, with 13 bases in between. The germline CDR1 and CDR2 sequences are ENHRY and SYGVKD. The CDR3 spans 15 residues. The CDR3 reads CAISGEAGSSYEQYF. CDR3 DNA: TGTGCCATCAGTGGAGAAGCGGGTTCCTCCTACGAGCAGTACTTC.

DNA for the CDR3: TGCGCCAGCAGGGAAGGACAGCTTGAAGCTTTCTTT. This sequence encodes CASREGQLEAFF. The rearrangement links TRBV10-1 to TRBJ1-1; the D gene is possibly TRBD1 (6 bases). Germline CDR1 and CDR2: WNHNN and SYGVQD (reference sequence). Between the trimmed V and J ends, which lost 6 bases and 7 bases, there was a span of 12 bases. The CDR3 is 12 amino acids.

The rearrangement joins TRBV20-1 to TRBJ1-2; no firm D call. V was clipped by 1 base and J by 8 bases, with 8 bases between them. Per the germline V gene, CDR1 is DFQATT and CDR2 is SNEGSKA (reference sequence). This CDR3 contains 11 residues. This CDR3 reads CSARALYGYTF. The CDR3 region has the DNA TGCAGTGCTAGAGCCCTCTACGGCTACACCTTC.

This chain's CDR3 is CASSFRSGQGTTEAFF. The CDR3 nucleotides read TGCGCCAGCAGCTTCCGGAGCGGACAGGGGACGACTGAAGCTTTCTTT. V gene TRBV5-1 combines with J gene TRBJ1-1; 9 nucleotides align to TRBD1. The CDR3 covers 16 residues. V trimming: 2 bases; J trimming: 5 bases; junction bases outside the gene matches: 10. Germline CDR1 SGHRS, CDR2 YFSETQ. Drawing the rest from reference TRBV5-1 and TRBJ1-1, the complete variable domain is KAGVTQTPRYLIKTRGQQVTLSCSPISGHRSVSWYQQTPGQGLQFLFEYFSETQRNKGNFPGRFSGRQFSNSRSEMNVSTLELGDSALYLCASSFRSGQGTTEAFFGQGTRLTVV.

The chain recombines TRBV4-1 with TRBJ2-3; 15 bases are a match to TRBD2. The CDR3 totals 17 residues. The germline CDR1 and CDR2 sequences are MGHRA and YSYEKL. J was trimmed by 2 bases and V by 4 bases; bases with no gene match: 4. The CDR3 here is CASSRGTSGGPTDTQYF. As DNA, the CDR3 is TGCGCCAGCAGCCGCGGGACTAGCGGGGGGCCCACAGATACGCAGTATTTT.

The chain uses TRBV19 and TRBJ2-3; TRBD2 is a possible D gene (6 bases). This CDR3 contains 15 residues. The germline V gene encodes CDR1 LNHDA and CDR2 SQIVND (reference sequence). V lost 6 bases to trimming and J lost 10 bases, with 23 bases between them. DNA of the CDR3: TGTGCCAGTAGCAAACTAGCTGGGCAATTCGGGGCGCAGTATTTT. Protein: CASSKLAGQFGAQYF.

This clone appeared once. This sequence joins TRBV20-1 and TRBJ2-3; tentatively, D is TRBD2 (5 bases). The CDR3 contains 11 residues. Germline V gene sequence: CDR1 DFQATT, CDR2 SNEGSKA (reference sequence). The V end lost 3 bases, the J end lost 5 bases, and 6 bases lay between the germline ends. The CDR3 sequence is CSASGGDTQYF. The CDR3 DNA sequence: TGCAGTGCTAGCGGAGGAGATACGCAGTATTTT.

V gene TRBV3-1 (or the pseudogene TRBV3-2) combines with J gene TRBJ1-2, with D possibly matching TRBD1 (6 bases). Trimming cost V 1 base and J 0 bases, with 18 bases left between them. The germline V gene encodes CDR1 LGHDT and CDR2 YNNKEL (reference sequence). This CDR3 region has 18 residues. CDR3 bases: TGTGCCAGCAGCCAAGGGGGGAGCGGAACAGGGACTAACTATGGCTACACCTTC. Protein sequence: CASSQGGSGTGTNYGYTF.

This chain connects TRBV7-9 to TRBJ2-3; 9 bases match TRBD1. J was trimmed by 0 bases and V by 5 bases; bases with no gene match: 9. The V gene's germline CDR1 is SEHNR and CDR2 FQNEAQ (reference sequence). CDR3 size: 17 residues. The chain's CDR3 is CASSLPLGTGSTDTQYF. CDR3 in DNA: TGTGCCAGCAGCCTGCCGCTAGGGACAGGGAGCACAGATACGCAGTATTTT. Complete variable domain (other parts from reference TRBV7-9 and TRBJ2-3): DTGVSQNPRHKITKRGQNVTFRCDPISEHNRLYWYRQTLGQGPEFLTYFQNEAQLEKSRLLSDRFSAERPKGSFSTLEIQRTEQGDSAMYLCASSLPLGTGSTDTQYFGPGTRLTVL.

The chain has TRBV7-2 and TRBJ2-1; 11 bases match TRBD2. From germline, CDR1 is SGHTA and CDR2 FQGNSA. The junction had 13 bases not matched to a gene; V was cut back by 3 bases and J by 3 bases. This CDR3 spans 19 amino acids. The CDR3 DNA reads as TGTGCCAGCAGCTTTGGGACTAGCGGAGGTGAAGGTTACTACAATGAGCAGTTCTTC. Residues: CASSFGTSGGEGYYNEQFF.

The rearrangement links TRBV24-1 to TRBJ2-5, with 7 positions matching TRBD1. J was trimmed by 4 bases and V by 7 bases; bases with no gene match: 8. The CDR3 covers 14 residues. Germline CDR1 is KGHDR and CDR2 is SFDVKD. CDR3 DNA: TGTGCCACCAGCCCGACAGGGCCGGCAGAGACCCAGTACTTC. Translation gives CATSPTGPAETQYF.

J is TRBJ1-2 and V is TRBV11-2, with 8 bases lining up with TRBD1. The junction had 17 bases not matched to a gene; V was cut back by 5 bases and J by 3 bases. The length of the CDR3 is 18 residues. Germline CDR1 and CDR2: SGHAT and FQNNGV. This CDR3 is CASSQLPDRVQLDYGYTF. The CDR3 region has the DNA TGTGCCAGCAGCCAACTACCGGACAGGGTCCAGCTAGACTATGGCTACACCTTC.

The chain uses TRBV12-3 or TRBV12-4 and TRBJ1-2; perhaps TRBD1 as D (6 bases). The V end was cut by 5 bases, the J end by 4 bases, with 11 bases between. The CDR3 sequence is 13 residues long. For the CDR3, the DNA is TGTGCCAGCAGTAAAGGGGGTCCCTATGGCTACACCTTC. Its translation is CASSKGGPYGYTF.